These 4 T cell receptor beta chains were sequenced from one sample in a study of T cell responses to AZD1222 COVID-19 vaccine. Sequencing used immunoSEQ multiplex PCR; TCRdb keeps in-frame clones, though not all of them. This sample carries around 85,000 clones, about nine tenths of them seen once, and the ten largest clones take over 1.1%. Material: peripheral blood, obtained 28 days after the second AZD1222 dose. The origin of the receptors is an adult who received the AZD1222 COVID-19 vaccine.

The V and J genes are TRBV7-6 and TRBJ1-6; D is ambiguous. The germline V gene has CDR1 SGHVS and CDR2 FNYEAQ. Trimming removed 5 bases from V and 10 bases from J, with 12 bases in between. This CDR3 is built from 13 residues. The CDR3 spells CASSPGSRSPLHF. The CDR3 nucleotides read TGTGCCAGCAGCCCCGGGAGCCGCTCACCCCTCCACTTT.

The J gene is TRBJ1-6, the V gene TRBV9; D uncertain. Trimming cost V 4 bases and J 9 bases, with 11 bases left between them. In germline, CDR1 is SGDLS, CDR2 YYNGEE. The CDR3 length is 13 residues. This CDR3 is CASSFSQLSPLHF. The DNA of the CDR3 is TGTGCCAGCAGCTTTTCACAGCTTTCACCCCTCCACTTT.

The V call is TRBV18, the J call TRBJ2-2; 8 bases line up with TRBD1. CDR3 length: 16 amino acids. Germline V gene data show CDR1 as KGHSH and CDR2 as LQKENI. V gave up 0 bases and J gave up 6 bases; unmatched junction bases: 6. CDR3 in amino acids: CASSPPRTGIAGELFF. For the CDR3, the DNA is TGTGCCAGCTCACCACCGAGGACAGGGATTGCCGGGGAGCTGTTTTTT.

The chain carries TRBV4-2 and TRBJ1-6, with D unresolved. Germline V gene sequence: CDR1 LGHNA, CDR2 YNFKEQ. This CDR3 comprises 16 residues. The V end lost 0 bases, the J end lost 8 bases, and 14 bases lay between the germline ends. In DNA, the CDR3 is TGTGCCAGCAGCCAAGATTTGACATTTCAGTATTCACCCCTCCACTTT. It translates to CASSQDLTFQYSPLHF.